This TCR beta chain was obtained from a study of cytomegalovirus exposure and HLA in healthy donors. Broader study findings: V- and J-gene trimming of TCR beta was linked (in a later analysis) to a missense DCLRE1C variant.

It was with 60 Vbeta and 13 Jbeta primers that the PCR ran. Clones were sequenced by immunoSEQ multiplex PCR, and TCRdb holds only the in-frame ones, with some missing. The sample has some 97,000 clones, roughly 70% seen once. Trimming took 5 bases from V and 4 from J; bases not matched to a gene: 10. This CDR3 has 16 amino acids. Germline V gives CDR1 MNHEY, CDR2 SMNVEV (reference sequence). Of note for this clone: Its antigen is still unknown.

This clonotype originated in a woman aged 18-30 years in good health and CMV-seropositive. This rearrangement joins TRBV27 to TRBJ2-3; TRBD1 agrees at 9 bases. Material for sequencing was PBMCs. In DNA, the CDR3 is TGTGCCAGCAGTCCCTTGACAGGGGGAAAACCAGATACGCAGTATTTT. Translation: CASSPLTGGKPDTQYF.